This TCR beta chain was sequenced during a study of T cell changes during pregnancy in multiple sclerosis. Assay: immunoSEQ multiplex PCR; the TCRdb copy retains only in-frame clones and omits some. The sample has about 38,000 clones, about 94% seen once; the top ten hold approximately 0.39%. Trimming shortened V by 4 bases and J by 1 base, and 14 bases separated the two germline ends. CDR1 and CDR2 from the germline V gene are SGHDN and FVKESK. This CDR3 has 16 residues. The chain is built from TRBV14 and TRBJ1-3; D is perhaps TRBD1 (6 bases). This receptor was identified in a female donor with multiple sclerosis, enrolled in a pregnancy study. The sample here was CD4+ T cells from peripheral blood mononuclear cells, taken in the second trimester of pregnancy. CDR3 in amino acids: CASSPLDDRSGNTIYF. In DNA form, the CDR3 reads TGTGCCAGCAGCCCTCTGGATGACAGGTCTGGAAACACCATATATTTT. Drawing the rest from reference TRBV14 and TRBJ1-3, the complete variable domain is EAGVTQFPSHSVIEKGQTVTLRCDPISGHDNLYWYRRVMGKEIKFLLHFVKESKQDESGMPNNRFLAERTGGTYSTLKVQPAELEDSGVYFCASSPLDDRSGNTIYFGEGSWLTVV.